The T cell receptor beta chain under discussion was sequenced for a study of T cell responses to AZD1222 COVID-19 vaccine. Findings of the study overall: Spike-specific TCR repertoires showed rising breadth and depth after two AZD1222 doses. White British ancestry dominated among donors, who included more females, and clonal diversity was possibly underestimated. Repertoires were obtained solely post-peak T cell response.

Clones were read by immunoSEQ multiplex PCR, and TCRdb kept only the in-frame ones, dropping some. The table shows roughly 140,000 clones, with about 91% occurring only once. This CDR3 region has 13 residues. The V gene lost 1 base and the J gene lost 0 bases, with 3 bases spanning the gap. Points on this clone: Its antigen is as yet unknown.

J is TRBJ1-1 and V is TRBV12-3 or TRBV12-4; D is uncertain. This specimen consisted of peripheral blood, obtained on day 0 of MenACWY control vaccination. This sequence originates from an adult in good health. The CDR3 reads CASSLGLNTEAFF. The CDR3 nucleotides are TGTGCCAGCAGTTTAGGCCTGAACACTGAAGCTTTCTTT.